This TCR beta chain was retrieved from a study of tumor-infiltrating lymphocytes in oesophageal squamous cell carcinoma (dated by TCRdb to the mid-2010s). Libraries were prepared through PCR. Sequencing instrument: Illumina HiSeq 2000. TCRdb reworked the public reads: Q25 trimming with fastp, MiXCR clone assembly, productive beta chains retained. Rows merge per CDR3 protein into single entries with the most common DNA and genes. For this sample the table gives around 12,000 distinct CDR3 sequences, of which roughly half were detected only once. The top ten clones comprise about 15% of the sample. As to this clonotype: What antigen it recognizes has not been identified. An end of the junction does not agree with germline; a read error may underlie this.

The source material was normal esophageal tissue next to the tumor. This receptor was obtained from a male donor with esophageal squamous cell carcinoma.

The DNA is as follows: TGTGCCAGCAGTGAGCTCGGACTAGCGGGAGGTGAGCAGTACTTT. The resulting protein is CASSELGLAGGEQYF. The rearranged segments are TRBV6-8 and TRBJ1-6, with the D gene call left open. Looking up the germline V gene yields CDR1 MNHGY and CDR2 SAAAGT. The CDR3 runs 15 residues from the cysteine to the phenylalanine. The CDR3 DNA has 45 bases and is translated from base 1.